One sample yielded the 27 T cell receptor beta chains listed below, sequenced in a study of human T cells and chemical hapten exposure. TCRdb analysed the RACE reads with MiXCR anew, one entry per CDR3 protein. In the table there are 99,000 or so distinct CDR3 sequences, less than 35% of which are singletons. Time point specified: patch test 3, about 24 weeks after DPC sensitization. Treatment in this sample: therapeutic diphenylcyclopropenone sensitization with weekly scalp DPC. The specimen comprised whole blood, sampled in connection with sensitization to the hapten diphenylcyclopropenone (DPC). The source of these receptors is a middle-aged man with alopecia areata. Some clones in this sample may be carry-over from other donors' samples.

This chain links TRBV28 with TRBJ1-5; D may be TRBD1 (5 bases). This CDR3 has 16 amino acids. Trimming shortened V by 3 bases and J by 6 bases, and 18 bases separated the two germline ends. CDR1 MDHEN and CDR2 SYDVKM come from the germline V gene. CDR3 bases: TGTGCCAGCAGTTTCTCCGGGGCGGGTATTCGTCAGCCCCAGCATTTT. Encoded protein: CASSFSGAGIRQPQHF.

Of note for this clonotype: Compared with germline, one end of the junction differs, possibly owing to a read error. The chain couples TRBV30 to TRBJ1-1; TRBD1 might be the D (5 bases). Germline assignment: CDR1 GTSNPN and CDR2 SVGIG (reference sequence). The length of the CDR3 is 14 residues. The CDR3 sequence is CAWSRLRGNTEAFF. CDR3 nucleotides: TGTGCCTGGAGTCGCCTGAGGGGAAACACAGAAGCTTTCTTT.

This clonotype was observed at least ten times. Here the CDR3 DNA reads TGCGCCAGCAGCCAACAACAGGGGGATACGCAGTATTTT. Translation gives CASSQQQGDTQYF. The genes are TRBV4-1 and TRBJ2-3; TRBD1 aligns across 7 bases. There are 13 residues in the CDR3. Germline CDR1 MGHRA, CDR2 YSYEKL. J lost 6 bases, V lost 2 bases, and 2 bases had no gene match.

This clonotype was picked up a small number of times. V and J are TRBV7-8 and TRBJ2-7; D is undetermined. Between the trimmed V and J ends, which lost 5 bases and 3 bases, there was a span of 14 bases. The germline V gene has CDR1 SGHVS and CDR2 FQNEAQ. CDR3 length equals 14 residues. The CDR3 spells CASSQIGVSYEQYF. The CDR3 coding sequence is TGTGCCAGCAGCCAAATAGGAGTCAGCTACGAGCAGTACTTC.

This chain links TRBV29-1 with TRBJ1-5; no clear D. The CDR3 has 14 residues. Germline-derived CDR1 and CDR2 are SQVTM and ANQGSEA. Trimming pared 4 bases from V and 1 base from J, leaving 11 bases between. The CDR3 DNA is TGCAGCGTTGTGAGTGGGTCAAGCAATCAGCCCCAGCATTTT. This gives the protein CSVVSGSSNQPQHF.

This clonotype was seen ten or more times. The V and J genes are TRBV10-3 and TRBJ2-3; TRBD2 might be the D (6 bases). Trimming left V 2 bases short and J 5 bases short, with 11 bases between. The germline gives CDR1 ENHRY, CDR2 SYGVKD. The CDR3 covers 14 residues. The CDR3 is CAISEPGAKDTQYF. The CDR3 coding sequence is TGTGCCATCAGTGAGCCGGGAGCCAAAGATACGCAGTATTTT.

The CDR3 DNA follows: TGTGCCAGCAGCGTAGAACTAGCGGGACCCACAGATACGCAGTATTTT. It specifies CASSVELAGPTDTQYF. The chain joins TRBV9 to TRBJ2-3; 10 positions agree with TRBD2. The CDR3 consists of 16 residues. CDR1 and CDR2 from the germline V gene are SGDLS and YYNGEE. V shed 0 bases, J shed 2 bases, and the junction held 3 bases outside the gene matches.

This clonotype was recorded a few times. This chain joins TRBV7-8 and TRBJ2-1; D not resolved. V was pared by 4 bases and J by 9 bases, with 7 bases between. CDR3 length: 11 residues. Germline CDR1 and CDR2: SGHVS and FQNEAQ. The chain's CDR3 is CASSSSAEQFF. As DNA, the CDR3 is TGTGCCAGCAGCTCCTCGGCTGAGCAGTTCTTC.

The chain uses TRBV6-6 and TRBJ2-7; tentatively, D is TRBD2 (6 bases). The CDR3 spans 15 residues. Trimming stripped 5 bases from V and 2 bases from J, with 16 bases between. CDR1 is MNHNY, CDR2 SVGAGI, per germline (reference sequence). The CDR3 DNA sequence: TGTGCCAGCAGTCCCCTGGCGGGACTTACCTACGAGCAGTACGTC. Its translation: CASSPLAGLTYEQYV.

J is TRBJ1-1 and V is TRBV18, with 10 nucleotides matching TRBD1. Germline V gene data show CDR1 as KGHSH and CDR2 as LQKENI. The trim removed 4 bases at V and 5 bases at J, leaving 10 bases unmatched. The CDR3 sequence is 16 residues long. The CDR3 DNA reads as TGTGCCAGCTCACAGGGACAGGGGTCCGGGGGTACTGAAGCTTTCTTT. Its protein is CASSQGQGSGGTEAFF.

This rearrangement joins TRBV6-2 or TRBV6-3 to TRBJ2-7; possible D gene TRBD2, 5 bases. There are 13 residues in the CDR3. The germline gives CDR1 MNHEY, CDR2 SVGEGT. Trimming pared 2 bases from V and 0 bases from J, leaving 5 bases between. CDR3 sequence: CASSYGLSYEQYV. DNA of the CDR3: TGTGCCAGCAGTTACGGACTCTCCTACGAGCAGTACGTC.

The V call is TRBV9, the J call TRBJ1-1; perhaps TRBD1 as D (6 bases). The V end lost 2 bases, the J end lost 5 bases, and 13 bases lay between the germline ends. The germline V gene has CDR1 SGDLS and CDR2 YYNGEE. The CDR3 loop spans 14 amino acids. The CDR3: CASSVHWGATEAFF. The DNA of the CDR3 is TGTGCCAGCAGCGTCCATTGGGGGGCAACTGAAGCTTTCTTT.

This clonotype was counted between two and nine times. The chain employs TRBV12-5 and TRBJ2-3, with 10 nucleotides matching TRBD1. J lost 1 base, V lost 5 bases, and 15 bases had no gene match. Looked up from germline, CDR1 is LGHNT and CDR2 is FRNRAP. The CDR3 loop spans 19 amino acids. The CDR3 nucleotides are TGTGCTAGTGGTCGAACAATCAAAGACAGGGGGCACGGCACAGATACGCAGTATTTT. Its protein is CASGRTIKDRGHGTDTQYF.

The genes are TRBV12-3 or TRBV12-4 and TRBJ2-4; TRBD1 agrees at 12 bases. The CDR3 totals 18 residues. J gave up 2 bases and V 3 bases, and 8 bases lay outside the gene matches. The CDR3 nucleotides read TGTGCCAGCAGTTTCGGGACAGGGGGCCGTGTGTCCAAAAACATTCAGTACTTC. Protein sequence: CASSFGTGGRVSKNIQYF.

The rearrangement joins TRBV7-6 to TRBJ1-2; 7 bases line up with TRBD1. Unmatched junction bases numbered 3, after V lost 3 bases and J lost 5 bases. The germline gives CDR1 SGHVS, CDR2 FNYEAQ. The CDR3 has 13 amino acids. As DNA, the CDR3 is TGTGCCAGCAGCTTTGCAGGGGGTTATGGCTACACCTTC. Translating gives CASSFAGGYGYTF.

This rearrangement joins TRBV24-1 to TRBJ1-3; D not resolved. There are 15 residues in the CDR3. The V and J ends lost 3 bases and 0 bases respectively, with 8 bases between them. Looked up from germline, CDR1 is KGHDR and CDR2 is SFDVKD. The CDR3 loop reads CATSDLGHSGNTIYF. The DNA for the CDR3 is TGTGCCACCAGTGATCTTGGCCACTCTGGAAACACCATATATTTT.

The chain has TRBV29-1 and TRBJ2-1, with a possible D match to TRBD2 (5 bases). CDR1 SQVTM and CDR2 ANQGSEA come from the germline V gene. This CDR3 is 15 amino acids long. V lost 1 base, J lost 10 bases, and 20 bases lay in between. Written as DNA, the CDR3 is TGCAGCGTTGAAGCCGGCCTAGCAAGGAGTCAGGAGCAGTTCTTC. As protein: CSVEAGLARSQEQFF.

This clonotype was counted a few times. The chain is built from TRBV20-1 and TRBJ2-1; D is undetermined. The CDR3 sequence is 14 residues long. The ends were cut back, 0 bases at V and 6 bases at J, with 12 bases in the middle. Germline assignment: CDR1 DFQATT and CDR2 SNEGSKA (reference sequence). In nucleotides, the CDR3 is TGCAGTGCTAGAGATTACAACATCCGCAATGAGCAGTTCTTC. As protein: CSARDYNIRNEQFF.

This clonotype came up many times. The V call is TRBV29-1, the J call TRBJ2-3; D may be TRBD1 (5 bases). This CDR3 spans 14 amino acids. Trimming took off 3 bases at V and 3 bases at J, with 13 bases between the two ends. The germline CDR1 and CDR2 sequences are SQVTM and ANQGSEA. CDR3 in DNA: TGCAGCGTTGAGAAGGCAGGGATGACAGATACGCAGTATTTT. Protein product: CSVEKAGMTDTQYF.

The chain joins TRBV6-5 to TRBJ2-1; a weak D match, TRBD2 (6 bases). CDR3 size: 15 residues. CDR1 and CDR2 (germline): MNHEY, SVGAGI. Deletions cut 7 bases from V and 3 bases from J, with 16 bases between. CDR3 nucleotide sequence: TGTGCCAGCACCAAGGAGGGGACGAACTACAATGAGCAGTTCTTC. Encoded protein: CASTKEGTNYNEQFF.

This chain connects TRBV6-2 or TRBV6-3 to TRBJ2-2, with D uncertain. The CDR3 runs to 16 residues. Germline CDR1 MNHEY, CDR2 SVGEGT. The ends were cut back, 0 bases at V and 6 bases at J, with 14 bases in the middle. The CDR3 here is CASSYSRNALAGELFF. The DNA for the CDR3 is TGTGCCAGCAGTTACTCGAGGAACGCTCTAGCCGGGGAGCTGTTTTTT.

The V call is TRBV10-3, the J call TRBJ2-3; D uncertain. Trimming pared 0 bases from V and 0 bases from J, leaving 4 bases between. CDR3 length equals 14 residues. CDR1 is ENHRY and CDR2 is SYGVKD in the germline V gene. Here the CDR3 reads CAISESSSTDTQYF. The CDR3 bases are TGTGCCATCAGTGAGTCGAGCAGCACAGATACGCAGTATTTT.

The rearrangement links TRBV6-2 or TRBV6-3 to TRBJ1-1, with D possibly matching TRBD1 (5 bases). Germline lookup yields CDR1 MNHEY and CDR2 SVGEGT. V gave up 4 bases and J gave up 4 bases, with 10 bases separating them. CDR3 size: 13 residues. DNA of the CDR3: TGTGCCAGCAGTTCAGGTGGGGCCACTGAAGCTTTCTTT. It translates to CASSSGGATEAFF.

This clonotype is a singleton in its sample. This chain connects TRBV11-3 to TRBJ2-3; D perhaps matches TRBD2 (6 bases). V was pared by 8 bases and J by 1 base, with 22 bases between. The CDR3 runs 17 residues. In germline, CDR1 is SGHNT, CDR2 YENEEA. This CDR3 reads CASGLEGGRIRTDTQYF. DNA of the CDR3: TGTGCCAGCGGTCTTGAGGGAGGAAGAATCCGCACAGATACGCAGTATTTT.

The rearrangement uses TRBV6-1 and TRBJ1-4; the D is unclear. Germline V gene data show CDR1 as MNHNS and CDR2 as SASEGT. The CDR3 has 16 amino acids. Trimming removed 6 bases at V and 2 bases at J, with 16 bases between. The CDR3 sequence is CASSWIRGTTNEKLFF. The CDR3 DNA reads TGTGCCAGCAGCTGGATTCGGGGAACGACTAATGAAAAACTGTTTTTT.

The rearrangement uses TRBV29-1 and TRBJ1-3; 8 bases line up with TRBD1. Unmatched junction bases numbered 5, after V lost 8 bases and J lost 2 bases. The CDR3 is made up of 13 amino acids. The V gene's germline CDR1 is SQVTM and CDR2 ANQGSEA. The chain's CDR3 is CSILQGAGNTIYF. CDR3 nucleotide sequence: TGCAGCATTCTACAGGGGGCTGGAAACACCATATATTTT.

The table lists this clonotype with a count of one. This chain joins TRBV7-9 and TRBJ1-1, with a weak D call TRBD1 (5 bases). V dropped 5 bases and J dropped 1 base, with 14 bases sitting between them. This CDR3 has 15 amino acids. CDR1 and CDR2 from the germline V gene are SEHNR and FQNEAQ (reference sequence). Here the CDR3 DNA reads TGTGCCAGCAGCCAATACCGACAGCAGAACACTGAAGCTTTCTTT. Protein: CASSQYRQQNTEAFF.